This T cell receptor beta chain was profiled in a study of STAT5B mutations in CD4+ large granular lymphocyte leukemia. On this clone: The target antigen is unknown.

Generated by immunoSEQ multiplex PCR, the TCRdb table keeps only in-frame clones and is missing some. The sample lists about 30,000 clones; approximately 71% were seen once. Overall study results and limits: Patient CD4-sorted repertoires looked more clonal than healthy CD4+ repertoires, even without putative leukemic clones.

Sequencing was performed on CD4+ T cells from blood buffy coats. This receptor was identified in a human donor in good health.

The chain's CDR3 is CASSVLAGGAQRNEQFF. The CDR3 region has the DNA TGTGCCAGCAGCGTGCTCGCTGGAGGGGCACAAAGGAATGAGCAGTTCTTC. The J gene is TRBJ2-1, the V gene TRBV9; the D gene is possibly TRBD2 (6 bases). V shed 2 bases and J shed 7 bases, with 22 bases lying between them. CDR3 size: 17 residues. Germline CDR1 reads SGDLS; CDR2 reads YYNGEE.